Each of the 29 T cell receptor beta chains below was sequenced from the same sample in a study of blood T cells in healthy people across ages. Using a J-beta primer mix together with a sample-barcoded 5' primer, a second PCR was run for about 6 to 11 cycles. TCRdb itself ran the 5' RACE reads through MiXCR, one entry per CDR3 protein. The sample shows 700,000 to 850,000 distinct CDR3 sequences, about 53% of them seen only once. The sequenced material came from blood. The source is an elderly man in good health.

This clonotype was seen a few times. V gene TRBV20-1 combines with J gene TRBJ2-7; 9 nucleotides line up with TRBD2. Germline lookup yields CDR1 DFQATT and CDR2 SNEGSKA (reference sequence). The CDR3 runs 14 residues. Losses at the gene ends were 1 base for V and 3 bases for J; bases not matched to a gene: 4. CDR3 DNA: TGCAGTGCTAGAGTCCGAGCGGGAGGCTACGAGCAGTACTTC. The encoded protein is CSARVRAGGYEQYF.

V gene TRBV6-1 combines with J gene TRBJ2-3; D is unresolved. In germline, CDR1 is MNHNS, CDR2 SASEGT. Trimming stripped 6 bases from V and 0 bases from J, with 19 bases between. The CDR3 is 17 amino acids. The CDR3 sequence is CASRPTSLGPSTDTQYF. CDR3 sequence (DNA): TGTGCCAGCAGACCGACCTCCCTTGGGCCGAGCACAGATACGCAGTATTTT.

V and J are TRBV6-1 and TRBJ1-1; D is ambiguous. V lost 5 bases, J lost 4 bases, and 14 bases lay in between. Looked up from germline, CDR1 is MNHNS and CDR2 is SASEGT. The CDR3 totals 14 residues. CDR3 nucleotides: TGTGCCAGCAGTCTCGGACTCCTCGGCACTGAAGCTTTCTTT. Amino acid sequence: CASSLGLLGTEAFF.

This clonotype has just a few counts. The V call is TRBV2, the J call TRBJ2-3; D gene unclear. The CDR3 consists of 11 residues. Per the germline V gene, CDR1 is SNHLY and CDR2 is FYNNEI. Trimming shortened V by 7 bases and J by 14 bases, and 16 bases separated the two germline ends. The CDR3 protein is CASTGSEYAYF. The CDR3 bases are TGTGCCAGCACTGGCTCAGAGTACGCGTATTTT.

The chain carries TRBV9 and TRBJ2-5; 14 positions match TRBD2. Germline values: CDR1 SGDLS, CDR2 YYNGEE. This CDR3 contains 18 residues. After removal of 3 bases from V and 1 base from J, the junction contained 8 bases not matched to a gene. CDR3 residues: CASSAGLAGAMAQETQYF. The DNA for the CDR3 is TGTGCCAGCAGCGCGGGACTAGCGGGAGCAATGGCCCAAGAGACCCAGTACTTC.

At least ten counts were recorded for this clonotype. This sequence joins TRBV3-1 and TRBJ2-7, with 8 bases that match TRBD2. The CDR3 length is 14 residues. Germline CDR1 reads LGHDT; CDR2 reads YNNKEL (reference sequence). V lost 3 bases and J lost 3; bases outside the gene matches: 4. The DNA for the CDR3 is TGTGCCAGCAGCCAGACCGGGACTAGCTACGAGCAGTACTTC. It yields the protein CASSQTGTSYEQYF.

This clonotype was seen a handful of times. The chain links TRBV3-1 to TRBJ2-5; 7 positions agree with TRBD2. The DNA end is more similar to TRBJ2-7, so the J call may be wrong. The germline V gene encodes CDR1 LGHDT and CDR2 YNNKEL (reference sequence). The CDR3 is 14 residues long. CDR3 amino acids: CASSYGQRDGEQYF. In DNA, the CDR3 is TGTGCCAGCAGCTATGGTCAGCGGGACGGCGAGCAGTACTTC.

The chain couples TRBV11-2 to TRBJ1-2; no firm D call. Germline CDR1 is SGHAT and CDR2 is FQNNGV. V lost 5 bases and J lost 4, with 20 bases in between. CDR3 length equals 16 residues. Written as DNA, the CDR3 is TGTGCCAGCAGCCCCCGTTCGTCCCAAGGGCTCTATGGCTACACCTTC. This translates into CASSPRSSQGLYGYTF.

The chain combines TRBV5-1 with TRBJ2-1, with D hard to call. V gave up 7 bases and J gave up 4 bases, with 15 bases separating them. CDR3 length equals 14 residues. Germline CDR1 and CDR2: SGHRS and YFSETQ. CDR3 DNA sequence: TGCGCCAGCCGTCTAAACCCTTCATACAATGAGCAGTTCTTC. It specifies CASRLNPSYNEQFF. The full variable domain, with the rest looked up from reference TRBV5-1 and TRBJ2-1, is KAGVTQTPRYLIKTRGQQVTLSCSPISGHRSVSWYQQTPGQGLQFLFEYFSETQRNKGNFPGRFSGRQFSNSRSEMNVSTLELGDSALYLCASRLNPSYNEQFFGPGTRLTVL.

This clonotype was observed a single time. V is TRBV20-1 and J is TRBJ2-5, with TRBD1 as a possible D gene (5 bases). With the DNA end fitting TRBJ2-7 better, the J assignment may be wrong. The CDR3 is 14 residues long. Germline CDR1 DFQATT, CDR2 SNEGSKA (reference sequence). The CDR3 loop reads CSAGKQAGTGEQYF. CDR3 DNA: TGCAGTGCGGGGAAACAGGCCGGAACGGGCGAGCAGTACTTC.

This clonotype was detected many times. The chain uses TRBV29-1 and TRBJ1-1; a possible D gene is TRBD1 (5 bases). The V and J ends lost 2 bases and 9 bases respectively, with 13 bases between them. This CDR3 has 12 amino acids. CDR1 is SQVTM, CDR2 ANQGSEA, per germline. The chain's CDR3 is CSVEQGGEKAFF. For the CDR3, the DNA is TGCAGCGTTGAACAGGGAGGTGAAAAAGCTTTCTTT.

This sequence joins TRBV3-1 and TRBJ2-7, with TRBD2 as a possible D gene (5 bases). The germline gives CDR1 LGHDT, CDR2 YNNKEL (reference sequence). Trimming removed 1 base at V and 6 bases at J, with 7 bases between. The CDR3 sequence is 12 residues long. CDR3 sequence: CASSQVSGEQYF. As DNA, the CDR3 is TGTGCCAGCAGCCAAGTCAGCGGCGAGCAGTACTTC.

The chain is built from TRBV10-3 and TRBJ2-1; 13 bases map to TRBD2. V shed 7 bases and J 9 bases; nucleotides not matched to a gene: 12. Germline CDR1 reads ENHRY; CDR2 reads SYGVKD. The CDR3 spans 16 residues. The chain's CDR3 is CAITQTKLAGGGEQFF. DNA for the CDR3: TGTGCCATCACCCAGACCAAACTAGCGGGAGGGGGTGAGCAGTTCTTC.

V gene TRBV29-1 combines with J gene TRBJ1-2, with no clear D. The CDR3 runs 11 residues. Trimming pared 5 bases from V and 7 bases from J, leaving 11 bases between. In germline, CDR1 is SQVTM, CDR2 ANQGSEA. Here the CDR3 reads CSVTDSPGYTF. The DNA of the CDR3 is TGCAGCGTTACAGATTCCCCTGGCTACACCTTC.

This clonotype was picked up a small number of times. This chain connects TRBV20-1 to TRBJ2-1; 7 positions match TRBD2. Trimming removed 1 base from V and 5 bases from J; junction bases left unmatched: 8. CDR1 and CDR2 (germline): DFQATT, SNEGSKA (reference sequence). There are 15 residues in the CDR3. DNA for the CDR3: TGCAGTGCTAGAGGAGGGACTACAAGAAACAATGAGCAGTTCTTC. Protein product: CSARGGTTRNNEQFF.

This clonotype turned up a few times. The chain combines TRBV9 with TRBJ2-5; D not certain. Looked up from germline, CDR1 is SGDLS and CDR2 is YYNGEE. The CDR3 extends over 14 amino acids. V lost 0 bases to trimming and J lost 1 base, with 7 bases between them. CDR3 nucleotide sequence: TGTGCCAGCAGCGTAGCGGCGGCCCAAGAGACCCAGTACTTC. The encoded protein is CASSVAAAQETQYF.

A single count supports this clonotype. CDR3 loop: CATSDLRKGLGDTQYF. For the CDR3, the DNA is TGTGCCACCAGTGATTTACGTAAAGGGTTAGGAGATACGCAGTATTTT. The J gene is TRBJ2-3, the V gene TRBV24-1, with D unresolved. CDR3 size: 16 residues. Germline values: CDR1 KGHDR, CDR2 SFDVKD. Trimming removed 1 base from V and 5 bases from J, with 15 bases in between.

The V and J genes are TRBV5-1 and TRBJ1-2; no clear D gene. The CDR3 is made up of 13 amino acids. The V end was cut by 4 bases, the J end by 3 bases, with 10 bases between. CDR1 is SGHRS and CDR2 is YFSETQ in the germline V gene. CDR3 in amino acids: CASSPALDYGYTF. CDR3 bases: TGCGCCAGCAGCCCGGCCCTGGACTATGGCTACACCTTC.

The V and J genes are TRBV4-2 and TRBJ1-1; D remains ambiguous. The CDR3 totals 14 residues. With 0 bases removed from V and 6 bases from J, the gap between germline ends came to 11 bases. CDR1 LGHNA and CDR2 YNFKEQ come from the germline V gene. CDR3: CASSQDGSSPEAFF. In DNA, the CDR3 is TGTGCCAGCAGCCAAGACGGCTCATCTCCTGAAGCTTTCTTT.

This rearrangement joins TRBV6-1 to TRBJ1-5; D is perhaps TRBD1 (5 bases). The CDR3 length is 15 residues. Germline V CDR1 and CDR2: MNHNS, SASEGT. V was clipped by 7 bases and J by 7 bases, with 20 bases between them. The CDR3 DNA reads TGTGCCAGCACCTTACTGGGGGGGTTAGAACAGCCCCAGCATTTT. Its translation: CASTLLGGLEQPQHF.

The chain joins TRBV5-1 to TRBJ2-1, with D tentatively TRBD2 (6 bases). The CDR3 extends over 15 amino acids. V dropped 3 bases and J dropped 4 bases, with 14 bases sitting between them. Germline CDR1 reads SGHRS; CDR2 reads YFSETQ. CDR3: CASSWGLAIYNEQFF. The CDR3 DNA follows: TGCGCCAGCAGCTGGGGACTGGCAATTTACAATGAGCAGTTCTTC.

This clonotype was detected only a few times. The V gene is TRBV7-2, the J gene TRBJ2-1; tentatively, D is TRBD1 (6 bases). This CDR3 has 12 amino acids. Germline CDR1 reads SGHTA; CDR2 reads FQGNSA. V lost 5 bases, J lost 8 bases, and 10 bases lay in between. CDR3 sequence: CASSPRGHEQFF. The CDR3 coding sequence is TGTGCCAGCAGCCCCAGGGGACATGAGCAGTTCTTC.

The V gene is TRBV29-1, the J gene TRBJ2-5; D ambiguous. Trimming removed 7 bases from V and 4 bases from J, with 13 bases in between. This CDR3 comprises 12 residues. Germline V gene data show CDR1 as SQVTM and CDR2 as ANQGSEA. CDR3 bases: TGCAGCGGTTCGGGTATTGGAGAGACCCAGTACTTC. It translates to CSGSGIGETQYF.

The V gene is TRBV5-1, the J gene TRBJ2-1, with D perhaps matching TRBD2 (6 bases). This CDR3 is built from 16 residues. Per germline, CDR1 SGHRS and CDR2 YFSETQ. The V end lost 4 bases, the J end lost 6 bases, and 20 bases lay between the germline ends. CDR3 sequence: CASSPLGGNSGNEQFF. CDR3 nucleotide sequence: TGCGCCAGCAGCCCCCTCGGGGGTAATAGCGGCAATGAGCAGTTCTTC.

The CDR3 sequence is CATAGQGIIYEQYF. In DNA, the CDR3 is TGTGCCACCGCCGGGCAGGGGATAATCTATGAGCAGTACTTC. This chain links TRBV10-3 with TRBJ2-5; weak D call: TRBD1 (6 bases). Germline assignment: CDR1 ENHRY and CDR2 SYGVKD. V was shortened by 10 bases and J by 11 bases, with 26 bases between the two germline ends. This CDR3 region has 14 residues.

The rearrangement links TRBV6-6 to TRBJ2-7; 9 bases are shared with TRBD1. This CDR3 comprises 15 residues. The germline V gene encodes CDR1 MNHNY and CDR2 SVGAGI (reference sequence). J gave up 7 bases and V 7 bases, and 14 bases lay outside the gene matches. The CDR3 coding sequence is TGTGCCAGCACCCCGCGCGGACAGGGGTCGGGGGAGCAGTACTTC. This translates into CASTPRGQGSGEQYF.

Worth noting for this clonotype: A much larger clone differs from this one at a single base, so this may be a read error. The rearrangement uses TRBV24-1 and TRBJ1-1, with D possibly being TRBD1 (5 bases). Germline V gives CDR1 KGHDR, CDR2 SFDVKD. Trimming pared 5 bases from V and 1 base from J, leaving 13 bases between. The CDR3 extends over 15 amino acids. The CDR3 here is CATSGGSPTNTEAFF. Here the CDR3 DNA reads TGTGCCACCAGTGGGGGCAGTCCCACGAACACTGAAGCTTTCTTT.

The genes are TRBV27 and TRBJ1-2, with no clear D. Germline V gene lookup returns CDR1 MNHEY and CDR2 SMNVEV (reference sequence). The ends were cut back, 3 bases at V and 0 bases at J, with 5 bases in the middle. This CDR3 has 13 residues. CDR3 bases: TGTGCCAGCAGTTTTCTATCTAACTATGGCTACACCTTC. Translating it yields CASSFLSNYGYTF.

This sequence joins TRBV5-1 and TRBJ2-4, with D possibly being TRBD1 or TRBD2 (5 bases each). Gene TRBJ2-7 matches the end of the DNA better, so the J call may be wrong. The germline CDR1 and CDR2 sequences are SGHRS and YFSETQ. The CDR3 consists of 13 residues. Here the CDR3 reads CASSPIGGYEQYF. CDR3 nucleotides: TGCGCCAGCAGCCCGATTGGGGGATACGAGCAGTACTTC.